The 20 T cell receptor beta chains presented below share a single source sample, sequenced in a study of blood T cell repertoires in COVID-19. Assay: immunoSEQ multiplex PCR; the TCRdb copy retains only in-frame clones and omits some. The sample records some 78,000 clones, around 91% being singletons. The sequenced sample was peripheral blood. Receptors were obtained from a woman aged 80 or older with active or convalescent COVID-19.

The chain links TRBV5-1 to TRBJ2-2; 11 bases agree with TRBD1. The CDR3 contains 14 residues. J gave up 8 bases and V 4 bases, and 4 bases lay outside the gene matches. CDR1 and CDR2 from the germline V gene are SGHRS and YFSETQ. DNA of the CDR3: TGCGCCAGCAGCCGGGACAGGGGGTCTGGGGAGCTGTTTTTT. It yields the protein CASSRDRGSGELFF.

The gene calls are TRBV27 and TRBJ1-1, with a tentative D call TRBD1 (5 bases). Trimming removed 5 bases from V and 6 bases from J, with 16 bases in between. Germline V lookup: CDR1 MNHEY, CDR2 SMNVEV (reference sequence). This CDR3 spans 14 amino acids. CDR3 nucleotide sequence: TGTGCCAGCAGTGATCAGGGATCGGGCGCTGAAGCTTTCTTT. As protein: CASSDQGSGAEAFF.

The CDR3 region is CASSLGDTRTDTQYF. The CDR3 DNA reads TGTGCCAGCAGCTTGGGGGACACACGCACAGATACGCAGTATTTT. The chain recombines TRBV5-4 with TRBJ2-3, with a weak D call TRBD1 (6 bases). The CDR3 consists of 15 residues. From germline, CDR1 is SGHNT and CDR2 YYREEE (reference sequence). The V and J ends lost 0 bases and 1 base respectively, with 9 bases between them.

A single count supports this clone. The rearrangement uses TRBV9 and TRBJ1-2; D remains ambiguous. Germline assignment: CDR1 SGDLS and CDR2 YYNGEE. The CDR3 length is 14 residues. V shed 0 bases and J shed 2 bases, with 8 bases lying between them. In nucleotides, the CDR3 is TGTGCCAGCAGCGTAGACGGAGGGAACTATGGCTACACCTTC. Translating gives CASSVDGGNYGYTF.

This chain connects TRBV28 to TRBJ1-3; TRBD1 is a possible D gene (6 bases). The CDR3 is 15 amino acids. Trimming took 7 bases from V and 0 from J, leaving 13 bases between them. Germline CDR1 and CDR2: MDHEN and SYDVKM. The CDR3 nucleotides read TGTGCCAGCACCCCGGACAGACACTCTGGAAACACCATATATTTT. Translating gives CASTPDRHSGNTIYF.

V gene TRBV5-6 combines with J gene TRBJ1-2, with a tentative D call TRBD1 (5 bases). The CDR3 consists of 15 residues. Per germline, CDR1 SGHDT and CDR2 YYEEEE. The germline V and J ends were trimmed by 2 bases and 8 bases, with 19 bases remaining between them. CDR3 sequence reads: CASSFGLGAHGGYTF. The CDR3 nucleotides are TGTGCCAGCAGCTTCGGCCTTGGGGCGCATGGAGGCTACACCTTC.

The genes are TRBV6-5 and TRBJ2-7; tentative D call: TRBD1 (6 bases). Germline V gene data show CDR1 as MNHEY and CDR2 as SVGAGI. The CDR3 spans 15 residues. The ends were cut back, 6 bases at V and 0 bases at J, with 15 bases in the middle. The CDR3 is CASRNRETSSYEQYF. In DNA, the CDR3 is TGTGCCAGCAGGAACAGGGAAACTAGCTCCTACGAGCAGTACTTC.

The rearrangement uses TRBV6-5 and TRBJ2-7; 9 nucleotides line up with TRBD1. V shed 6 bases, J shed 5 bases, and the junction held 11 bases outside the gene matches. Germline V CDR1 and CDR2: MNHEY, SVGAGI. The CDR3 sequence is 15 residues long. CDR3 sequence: CASRATGTGLDEQYF. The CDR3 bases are TGTGCCAGCAGAGCTACCGGGACAGGGTTAGACGAGCAGTACTTC.

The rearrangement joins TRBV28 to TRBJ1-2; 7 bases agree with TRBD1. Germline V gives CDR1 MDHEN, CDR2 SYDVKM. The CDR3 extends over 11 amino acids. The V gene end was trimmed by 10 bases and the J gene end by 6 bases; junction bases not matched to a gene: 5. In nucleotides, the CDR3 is TGTGCCAATCGAGGGGGCAATGGCTACACCTTC. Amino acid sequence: CANRGGNGYTF.

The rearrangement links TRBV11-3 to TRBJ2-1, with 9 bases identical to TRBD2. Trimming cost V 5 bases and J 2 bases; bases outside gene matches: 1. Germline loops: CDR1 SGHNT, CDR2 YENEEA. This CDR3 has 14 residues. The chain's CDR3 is CASSAGGTYNEQFF. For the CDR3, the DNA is TGTGCCAGCAGCGCGGGGGGGACCTACAATGAGCAGTTCTTC.

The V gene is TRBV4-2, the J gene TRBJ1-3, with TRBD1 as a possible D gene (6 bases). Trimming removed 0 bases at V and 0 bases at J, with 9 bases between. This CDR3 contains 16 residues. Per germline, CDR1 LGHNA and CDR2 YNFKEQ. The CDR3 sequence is CASSQDRGSSGNTIYF. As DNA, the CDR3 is TGTGCCAGCAGCCAAGATAGGGGGAGCTCTGGAAACACCATATATTTT.

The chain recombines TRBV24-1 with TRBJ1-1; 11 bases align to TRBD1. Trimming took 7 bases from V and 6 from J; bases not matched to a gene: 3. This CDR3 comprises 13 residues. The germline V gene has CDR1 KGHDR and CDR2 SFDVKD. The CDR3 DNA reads TGTGCCACCAGGGGGACAGGGGGATCTGAAGCTTTCTTT. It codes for CATRGTGGSEAFF.

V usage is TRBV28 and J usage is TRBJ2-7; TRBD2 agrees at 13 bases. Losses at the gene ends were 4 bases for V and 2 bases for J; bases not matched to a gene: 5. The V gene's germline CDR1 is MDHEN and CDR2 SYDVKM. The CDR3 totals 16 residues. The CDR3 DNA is TGTGCCAGCAGTTCCGTAGGGACTAGCGGGACCTACGAGCAGTACTTC. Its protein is CASSSVGTSGTYEQYF.

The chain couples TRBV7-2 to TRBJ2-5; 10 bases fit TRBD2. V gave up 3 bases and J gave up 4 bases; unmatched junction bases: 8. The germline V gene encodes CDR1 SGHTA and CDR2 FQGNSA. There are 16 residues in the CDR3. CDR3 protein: CASSLAIAGGLETQYF. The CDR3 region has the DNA TGTGCCAGCAGCTTGGCTATAGCGGGAGGTCTAGAGACCCAGTACTTC.

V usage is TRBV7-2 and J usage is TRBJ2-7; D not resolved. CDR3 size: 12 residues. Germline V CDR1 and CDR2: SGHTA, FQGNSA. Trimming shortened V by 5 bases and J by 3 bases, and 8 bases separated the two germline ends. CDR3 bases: TGTGCCAGCAGCCTTAGCTACTACGAGCAGTACTTC. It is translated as CASSLSYYEQYF.

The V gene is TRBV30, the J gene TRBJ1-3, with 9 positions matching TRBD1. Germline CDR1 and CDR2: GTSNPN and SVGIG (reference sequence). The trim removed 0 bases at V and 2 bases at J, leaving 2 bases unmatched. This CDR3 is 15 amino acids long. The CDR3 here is CAWSVGQGTGNTIYF. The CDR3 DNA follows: TGTGCCTGGAGTGTGGGACAGGGAACTGGAAACACCATATATTTT.

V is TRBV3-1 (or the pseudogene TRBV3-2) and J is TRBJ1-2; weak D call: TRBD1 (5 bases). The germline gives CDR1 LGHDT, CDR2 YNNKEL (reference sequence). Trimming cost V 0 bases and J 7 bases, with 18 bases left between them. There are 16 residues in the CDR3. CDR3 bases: TGTGCCAGCAGCCAAGATGGTTCTCCTTTGGGGGGTGGCTACACCTTC. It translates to CASSQDGSPLGGGYTF.

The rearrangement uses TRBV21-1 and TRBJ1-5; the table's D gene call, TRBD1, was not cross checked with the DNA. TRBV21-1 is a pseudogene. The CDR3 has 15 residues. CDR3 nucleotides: TGTGCCAGCAGCCAGGGACAGGGGAGCAATCAGCCCCAGCATTTT. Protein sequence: CASSQGQGSNQPQHF.

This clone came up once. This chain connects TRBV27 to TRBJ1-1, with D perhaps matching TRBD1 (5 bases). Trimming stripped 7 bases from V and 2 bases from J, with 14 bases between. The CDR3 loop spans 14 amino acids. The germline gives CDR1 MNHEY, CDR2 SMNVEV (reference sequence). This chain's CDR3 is CASTSGYPNTEAFF. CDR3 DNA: TGTGCCAGCACCTCAGGGTATCCAAACACTGAAGCTTTCTTT.

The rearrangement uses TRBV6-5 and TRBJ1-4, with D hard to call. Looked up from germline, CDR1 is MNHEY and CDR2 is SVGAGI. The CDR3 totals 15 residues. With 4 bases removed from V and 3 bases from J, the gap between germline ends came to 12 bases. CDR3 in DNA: TGTGCCAGCAGTTCTCACACCCCGCCTAATGAAAAACTGTTTTTT. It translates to CASSSHTPPNEKLFF.